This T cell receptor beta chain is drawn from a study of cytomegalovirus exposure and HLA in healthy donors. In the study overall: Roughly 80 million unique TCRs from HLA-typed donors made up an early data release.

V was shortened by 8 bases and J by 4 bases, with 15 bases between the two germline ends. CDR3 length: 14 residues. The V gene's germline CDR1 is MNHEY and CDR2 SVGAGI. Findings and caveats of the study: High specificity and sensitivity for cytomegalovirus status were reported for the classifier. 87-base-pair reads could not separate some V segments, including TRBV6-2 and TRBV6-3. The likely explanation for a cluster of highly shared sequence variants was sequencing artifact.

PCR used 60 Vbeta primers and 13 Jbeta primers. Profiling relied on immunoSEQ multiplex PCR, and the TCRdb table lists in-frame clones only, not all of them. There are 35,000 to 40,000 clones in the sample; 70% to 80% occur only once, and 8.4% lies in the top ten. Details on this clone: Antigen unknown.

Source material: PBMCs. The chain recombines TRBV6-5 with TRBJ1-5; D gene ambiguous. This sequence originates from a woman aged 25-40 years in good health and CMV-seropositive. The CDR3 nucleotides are TGTGCCAGCGGCCGGGATTCTCTTAATCAGCCCCAGCATTTT. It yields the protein CASGRDSLNQPQHF.